A selection of T cell receptor beta chains follows, all from one sample in a study of identical twins. TCRdb re-called the 5' RACE reads with MiXCR, one entry per CDR3 protein. This table has around 1.7 million distinct CDR3 sequences, 32% appearing once. The sequencing sample was made of cord blood. These receptors all come from a newborn girl in good health. CDR3s include the opening cysteine and the closing phenylalanine or tryptophan. A D gene is named only where the DNA matches it firmly. Size is stated for part of the rows, as once, few or many counts, or as a class when the clone is expanded.

j_call clone_size v_call cdr3_length d_call cdr3_aa cdr3_nt
TRBJ2-3 NA TRBV21-1 13 NA CASDPGGTDTQYF TGTGCCAGCGACCCAGGGGGCACAGATACGCAGTATTTT
TRBJ2-2 NA TRBV5-1 19 TRBD2 CASSLAGLATARGTGELFF TGCGCCAGCAGCTTGGCGGGACTAGCAACTGCTCGGGGCACCGGGGAGCTGTTTTTT
TRBJ1-5 NA TRBV18 14 NA CASSPRRSNQPQHF TGTGCCAGCTCACCACGGCGGAGCAATCAGCCCCAGCATTTT
TRBJ2-1 few TRBV24-1 16 TRBD2 CATTIRLAVHNNEQFF TGTGCCACCACCATACGGCTAGCGGTCCACAACAATGAGCAGTTCTTC
TRBJ2-5 NA TRBV3-1 19 NA CASSQVRLSSRTGKETQYF TGTGCCAGCAGCCAAGTTCGTCTGTCTAGTCGGACGGGAAAAGAGACCCAGTACTTC
TRBJ2-3 few TRBV2 13 NA CASSGLVGDTQYF TGTGCCAGCAGTGGACTAGTGGGGGATACGCAGTATTTT
TRBJ1-4 NA TRBV28 17 TRBD1 CASSSVTQGATNEKLFF TGTGCCAGCAGTTCGGTAACACAGGGGGCGACTAATGAAAAACTGTTTTTT
TRBJ2-7 NA TRBV28 12 NA CASSLVWAEQYF TGTGCCAGCAGTTTAGTATGGGCCGAGCAGTACTTC
TRBJ2-1 few TRBV5-8 15 TRBD2 CASSLGTSGHNEQFF TGTGCCAGCAGCTTGGGGACTAGCGGCCACAATGAGCAGTTCTTC
TRBJ2-2 once TRBV6-2/TRBV6-3 15 TRBD1 CASTRTGGATGELFF TGTGCCAGCACCCGGACAGGGGGCGCCACCGGGGAGCTGTTTTTT
TRBJ2-1 few TRBV7-9 13 NA CASRYRTGIEQFF TGTGCCAGCAGATACAGGACGGGTATTGAGCAGTTCTTC
TRBJ1-1 few TRBV5-1 15 NA CASINTTGFNTEAFF TGCGCCAGCATAAATACGACAGGCTTTAACACTGAAGCTTTCTTT
TRBJ2-3 few TRBV23-1 13 NA CASSQRVGPRGYF TGCGCCAGCAGTCAACGCGTCGGTCCCCGGGGGTATTTT
TRBJ2-5 once TRBV5-1 16 NA CASVKAGTAPYNEQYF TGCGCCAGCGTCAAGGCCGGGACTGCCCCCTACAATGAGCAGTACTTC
TRBJ2-5 NA TRBV20-1 14 NA CSARVRGSLETQYF TGCAGTGCTAGGGTAAGAGGAAGCTTGGAGACCCAGTACTTC
TRBJ2-2 few TRBV5-1 13 NA CASSPRDNGELFF TGCGCCAGCAGCCCGAGGGATAACGGGGAGCTGTTTTTT
TRBJ1-2 NA TRBV7-2 15 NA CAGSKKGYGGYGYTF TGTGCCGGCAGCAAAAAAGGTTACGGCGGCTATGGCTACACCTTC
TRBJ2-1 many TRBV5-1 15 TRBD2 CASSYLAGDYNEQFF TGCGCCAGCAGCTACCTAGCGGGAGACTACAATGAGCAGTTCTTC
TRBJ1-1 NA TRBV20-1 18 TRBD1 CDYFYWTGTLLQDTEAFF TGCGATTATTTTTACTGGACAGGGACCCTTCTTCAGGACACTGAAGCTTTCTTT
TRBJ2-5 few TRBV5-1 16 TRBD2 CASSLARTSGQETQYF TGCGCCAGCAGCTTGGCGCGGACTAGCGGTCAAGAGACCCAGTACTTC
TRBJ1-4 NA TRBV6-6 15 TRBD1 CASSRSIGQGGKLFF TGTGCCAGCAGTCGGAGTATAGGACAGGGTGGAAAACTGTTTTTT
TRBJ2-5 NA TRBV5-1 12 NA CASRPVVGEQYF TGCGCCAGCAGACCGGTAGTCGGTGAGCAGTACTTC
TRBJ2-1 few TRBV20-1 13 TRBD1 CSASYPTGHEQFF TGCAGTGCCAGCTACCCGACAGGGCATGAGCAGTTCTTC
TRBJ2-7 NA TRBV7-9 17 NA CASSLAYGALNAYEQYF TGTGCCAGCAGCTTAGCATATGGGGCCCTCAACGCCTACGAGCAGTACTTC
TRBJ2-1 NA TRBV4-1 14 NA CASGQADYRNEQFF TGCGCCAGCGGCCAGGCAGACTACCGCAATGAGCAGTTCTTC
TRBJ2-5 many TRBV27 13 NA CASSLARQGEQYF TGTGCCAGCAGTTTGGCCCGTCAAGGGGAGCAGTACTTC
TRBJ2-7 few TRBV20-1 13 TRBD1 CSASGTGLYEQYF TGCAGTGCTAGCGGGACAGGCCTATACGAGCAGTACTTC
TRBJ1-1 few TRBV29-1 12 NA CSVGWTDTEAFF TGCAGCGTTGGTTGGACGGACACTGAAGCTTTCTTT
TRBJ2-1 few TRBV20-1 14 TRBD2 CSGLASGSYNEQFF TGCAGTGGCCTCGCTAGCGGCTCCTACAATGAGCAGTTCTTC
TRBJ2-1 NA TRBV4-2 14 NA CASSQEVEFSEQFF TGTGCCAGCAGCCAAGAGGTAGAGTTCTCTGAGCAGTTCTTC
TRBJ2-4 many TRBV12-3/TRBV12-4 15 NA CASSPGTFAKNIQYF TGTGCCAGCAGCCCCGGGACGTTCGCCAAAAACATTCAGTACTTC
TRBJ2-7 many TRBV25-1 13 NA CASSEYPGYEQYF TGTGCCAGCAGTGAATACCCCGGCTACGAGCAGTACTTC
TRBJ2-2 NA TRBV11-2 12 NA CASSFPEGELFF TGTGCCAGCAGCTTCCCCGAGGGGGAGCTGTTTTTT
TRBJ2-2 NA TRBV7-9 15 TRBD1 CASSFNQGAGGELFF TGTGCCAGCAGTTTCAACCAGGGGGCTGGCGGGGAGCTGTTTTTT
TRBJ1-4 few TRBV24-1 16 TRBD1 CATSDGDRGGNEKLFF TGTGCCACCAGTGACGGGGACAGGGGAGGTAATGAAAAACTGTTTTTT
TRBJ1-2 NA TRBV2 14 TRBD1 CASRSNGQVYGYTF TGTGCCAGCAGGTCAAACGGACAGGTTTATGGCTACACCTTC
TRBJ1-2 NA TRBV6-1 12 NA CASRDGRYGYTF TGTGCCAGCCGGGACGGGCGCTATGGCTACACCTTC
TRBJ2-7 NA TRBV20-1 15 NA CSAGRSGKYFYEQYF TGCAGTGCTGGCCGATCGGGGAAATACTTTTACGAGCAGTACTTC
TRBJ2-2 NA TRBV12-3/TRBV12-4 17 NA CASSLGLSSANTGELFF TGTGCCAGCAGTTTAGGTCTTTCTAGCGCGAACACCGGGGAGCTGTTTTTT
TRBJ2-3 NA TRBV15 21 TRBD2 CATSRETGIWSGRGYTDTQYF TGTGCCACCAGCAGGGAAACAGGGATATGGAGCGGGAGGGGATACACAGATACGCAGTATTTT
TRBJ2-4 NA TRBV27 16 TRBD2 CASSLAGRGAKNIQYF TGTGCCAGCAGTTTGGCGGGGAGGGGTGCCAAAAACATTCAGTACTTC
TRBJ2-3 NA TRBV4-2 15 TRBD2 CASSLRGSAGDTQYF TGTGCCAGCAGCTTGCGGGGGAGCGCGGGAGATACGCAGTATTTT
TRBJ2-7 NA TRBV24-1 15 NA CATSDYPGRSYEQYF TGTGCCACCAGTGATTATCCAGGACGGTCCTACGAGCAGTACTTC
TRBJ2-7 few TRBV20-1 15 TRBD1 CSARDPRQGPYEQYF TGCAGTGCTAGAGACCCGAGACAGGGACCCTACGAGCAGTACTTC
TRBJ1-5 NA TRBV24-1 13 NA CATSAAHNQPQHF TGTGCCACCAGTGCCGCCCACAATCAGCCCCAGCATTTT
TRBJ1-6 many TRBV7-6 15 NA CASSLRRASNSPLHF TGTGCCAGCAGCTTACGCAGGGCGTCAAATTCACCCCTCCACTTT
TRBJ1-1 NA TRBV18 14 NA CASSPPDMNTEAFF TGTGCCAGCTCACCACCAGATATGAACACTGAAGCTTTCTTT
TRBJ1-5 few TRBV20-1 19 NA CSARDEYKAGLFINQPQHF TGCAGTGCTAGAGATGAGTATAAGGCAGGACTTTTCATCAATCAGCCCCAGCATTTT
TRBJ2-7 few TRBV15 15 TRBD1 CATSREGQGIYEQYF TGTGCCACCAGCAGGGAGGGACAGGGGATTTACGAGCAGTACTTC
TRBJ1-1 NA TRBV11-2 14 NA CASSLRAYFTLAFF TGTGCCAGCAGCCTAAGGGCCTATTTCACTTTGGCTTTCTTT
TRBJ2-3 few TRBV25-1 14 NA CASSESQSTDTQYF TGTGCCAGCAGTGAATCCCAGAGCACAGATACGCAGTATTTT
TRBJ2-3 NA TRBV29-1 13 NA CGVDLQGTDTQYF TGCGGCGTTGACCTGCAGGGCACAGATACGCAGTATTTT